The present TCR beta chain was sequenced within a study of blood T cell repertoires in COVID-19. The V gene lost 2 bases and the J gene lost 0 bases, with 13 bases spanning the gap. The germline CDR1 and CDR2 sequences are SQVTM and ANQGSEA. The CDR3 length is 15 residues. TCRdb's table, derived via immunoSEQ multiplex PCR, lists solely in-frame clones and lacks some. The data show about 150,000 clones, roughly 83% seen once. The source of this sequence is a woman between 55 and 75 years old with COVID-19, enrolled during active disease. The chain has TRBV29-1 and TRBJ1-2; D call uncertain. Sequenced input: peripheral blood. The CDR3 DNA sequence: TGCAGCGTTGAACTTGGGCCGAAAGCTAACTATGGCTACACCTTC. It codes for CSVELGPKANYGYTF.